These 11 T cell receptor beta chains came from one sample sequenced in a study of Graves' ophthalmopathy and Graves' hyperthyroidism. Investigators amplified TCR beta CDR3 regions from RNA transcripts. HTBI primers served in a first-round RT-PCR, which a second-round multiplex PCR followed. TCRdb re-derived calls from the multiplex PCR reads in MiXCR, one entry per CDR3 protein. The table lists some 380,000 distinct CDR3 sequences, approximately 15% of them singletons. The specimen sequenced was peripheral blood. The receptors here all came from a woman between 18 and 29 years old with stable Graves' hyperthyroidism.

This clonotype was counted many times. This chain connects TRBV28 to TRBJ2-7; 7 positions match TRBD1. The V gene's germline CDR1 is MDHEN and CDR2 SYDVKM. V was pared by 6 bases and J by 5 bases, with 10 bases of the junction left unmatched. The CDR3 consists of 14 residues. The DNA of the CDR3 is TGTGCCAGCAGCCACCAGGGGGAAATGGACGAGCAGTACTTC. Encoded protein: CASSHQGEMDEQYF.

The chain uses TRBV20-1 and TRBJ2-5; TRBD1 matches 9 bases. The J call is uncertain, as TRBJ2-7 better fits the DNA end. CDR3 length: 13 amino acids. CDR1 and CDR2 from the germline V gene are DFQATT and SNEGSKA (reference sequence). This chain's CDR3 is CSATGTGSYEQYF. CDR3 sequence (DNA): TGCAGTGCTACAGGGACAGGGTCTTACGAGCAGTACTTC.

This clonotype was seen repeatedly, ten times or more. The rearrangement joins TRBV7-2 to TRBJ1-1; the D is unclear. The CDR3 extends over 13 amino acids. The germline CDR1 and CDR2 sequences are SGHTA and FQGNSA. The germline V and J ends were trimmed by 3 bases and 3 bases, with 8 bases remaining between them. The CDR3 sequence: CASSLPAYTEAFF. CDR3 DNA sequence: TGTGCCAGCAGCTTGCCGGCTTACACTGAAGCTTTCTTT.

The sample holds many counts of this clonotype. The DNA for the CDR3 is TGCAGTGCTAGAGGGGGGACACCTAATCAGCCCCAGCATTTT. It translates to CSARGGTPNQPQHF. V usage is TRBV20-1 and J usage is TRBJ1-5; D may be TRBD1 (6 bases). Per the germline V gene, CDR1 is DFQATT and CDR2 is SNEGSKA (reference sequence). V lost 1 base and J 4 bases, leaving 11 bases between the germline ends. The CDR3 sequence is 14 residues long.

This clonotype was counted at least ten times. The V gene is TRBV20-1, the J gene TRBJ1-1; perhaps TRBD1 as D (5 bases). Germline assignment: CDR1 DFQATT and CDR2 SNEGSKA (reference sequence). With 7 bases removed from V and 0 bases from J, the gap between germline ends came to 9 bases. This CDR3 has 12 amino acids. The CDR3 sequence is CSVDSLNTEAFF. In DNA, the CDR3 is TGCAGTGTTGACAGTCTGAACACTGAAGCTTTCTTT.

The table lists this clonotype with many counts. This may be a read error: a much more frequent sequence differs by one nucleotide. The chain carries TRBV12-3 or TRBV12-4 and TRBJ2-5; D is unresolved. This CDR3 comprises 13 residues. Trimming took off 2 bases at V and 2 bases at J, with 6 bases between the two ends. The DNA for the CDR3 is TGTGCCAGCAGTTTACACACACAAGAGACCCAGTACTTC. Its protein product is CASSLHTQETQYF.

The chain is built from TRBV12-3 or TRBV12-4 and TRBJ1-2, with D possibly matching TRBD1 (5 bases). V was shortened by 5 bases and J by 4 bases, with 14 bases between the two germline ends. This CDR3 contains 14 residues. The CDR3: CASSRQGWPYGYTF. The DNA of the CDR3 is TGTGCCAGCAGTCGGCAGGGTTGGCCCTATGGCTACACCTTC.

This clonotype was found many times. The V gene is TRBV11-2, the J gene TRBJ2-5, with D unclear. The CDR3 loop spans 14 amino acids. Germline V gene lookup returns CDR1 SGHAT and CDR2 FQNNGV. The V and J ends lost 1 base and 4 bases respectively, with 10 bases between them. The CDR3 DNA reads TGTGCCAGCAGCTTAGCGTATTCCGGAGAGACCCAGTACTTC. Translating it yields CASSLAYSGETQYF.

In this sample, this clonotype turned up a few times. The rearrangement uses TRBV20-1 and TRBJ2-7, with D possibly being TRBD2 (5 bases). The ends were cut back, 2 bases at V and 3 bases at J, with 11 bases in the middle. The germline gives CDR1 DFQATT, CDR2 SNEGSKA (reference sequence). There are 13 residues in the CDR3. In DNA form, the CDR3 reads TGCAGTGCTAGAACAAGCGGTGACTACGAGCAGTACTTC. The encoded protein is CSARTSGDYEQYF.

The chain has TRBV9 and TRBJ2-2; D might be TRBD2 (7 bases). Trimming removed 4 bases at V and 7 bases at J, with 20 bases between. Germline V gene lookup returns CDR1 SGDLS and CDR2 YYNGEE. The CDR3 spans 16 residues. As DNA, the CDR3 is TGTGCCAGCAGCCCATCTCGGGGGGCCAGGGTCGGGGAGCTGTTTTTT. This sequence encodes CASSPSRGARVGELFF.

Ten or more counts support this clonotype. The chain employs TRBV5-1 and TRBJ2-7; 10 bases are a match to TRBD1. Unmatched junction bases numbered 8, after V lost 2 bases and J lost 6 bases. In germline, CDR1 is SGHRS, CDR2 YFSETQ. This CDR3 region has 15 residues. CDR3 protein: CASSFFGQGGREQYF. The CDR3 coding sequence is TGCGCCAGCAGCTTCTTCGGACAGGGGGGCCGCGAGCAGTACTTC. The variable domain in full, completed from reference TRBV5-1 and TRBJ2-7, reads KAGVTQTPRYLIKTRGQQVTLSCSPISGHRSVSWYQQTPGQGLQFLFEYFSETQRNKGNFPGRFSGRQFSNSRSEMNVSTLELGDSALYLCASSFFGQGGREQYFGPGTRLTVT.